The clone carrying this T cell receptor (beta chain) was counted only a few times. The data derive from a study of sequential checkpoint blockade in melanoma. Germline assignment: CDR1 SEHNR and CDR2 FQNEAQ (reference sequence). Trimming at V came to 11 bases and at J to 0 bases, leaving 7 bases not matched to a gene. CDR3 length: 14 residues. Generated by immunoSEQ multiplex PCR, the TCRdb table keeps only in-frame clones and is missing some. This sample has approximately 15,000 clones, with 77% found just once. The treatment: randomized to nivolumab then ipilimumab (arm A) or the reverse (arm B). From thawed PBMCs, live CD3+CD8+ cells negative for CD19 and CD56 were sorted.

J is TRBJ2-1 and V is TRBV7-9, with 7 bases that match TRBD2. Source: CD8+ T cells sorted from blood (inferred from file names), taken from a patient given nivolumab and ipilimumab in sequence. The receptor's source is a human donor with melanoma. CDR3 nucleotides: TGTGCCTCTAAAGAGCGGGACTCCTACAATGAGCAGTTCTTC. It is translated as CASKERDSYNEQFF.